What follows are 32 T cell receptor beta chains derived from one specimen sequenced in a study of OX40 agonist ivuxolimab in advanced cancers. Libraries were prepared by immunoSEQ multiplex PCR; TCRdb keeps only in-frame clonotypes and omits some of them. The sample contains 25,000 to 30,000 clones, roughly four fifths of which appear only once. The sample consisted of CD4+ or CD8+ T cells sorted from blood, taken in a trial of the OX40 agonist ivuxolimab. The receptors here all came from an adult with an advanced solid tumor such as melanoma, head and neck, liver or kidney cancer.

The chain combines TRBV6-1 with TRBJ2-1; the D call may be TRBD1 or TRBD2 (5 bases each). Germline V gives CDR1 MNHNS, CDR2 SASEGT. Trimming took 6 bases from V and 4 from J, leaving 13 bases between them. The CDR3 sequence is 14 residues long. DNA of the CDR3: TGTGCCAGCAGAGGCTGGGACGGATACAATGAGCAGTTCTTC. Amino acids: CASRGWDGYNEQFF.

The rearrangement joins TRBV7-8 to TRBJ2-7; 7 bases map to TRBD1. Germline trimming cut 4 bases from V and 0 bases from J; bases unmatched to any gene: 9. CDR3 length: 16 residues. CDR1 and CDR2 from the germline V gene are SGHVS and FQNEAQ. The CDR3 loop is CASSSWDSATSYEQYF. The CDR3 DNA follows: TGTGCCAGCAGCTCCTGGGACAGCGCGACCTCCTACGAGCAGTACTTC.

The chain joins TRBV11-2 to TRBJ2-7; D unclear. The CDR3 runs to 15 residues. V was shortened by 4 bases and J by 4 bases, with 17 bases between the two germline ends. Germline assignment: CDR1 SGHAT and CDR2 FQNNGV. The DNA of the CDR3 is TGTGCCAGCAGCTCCACCGACATGCAACGTTACGAGCAGTACTTC. This encodes CASSSTDMQRYEQYF.

The rearrangement uses TRBV11-3 and TRBJ2-1; D gene uncertain. Germline V CDR1 and CDR2: SGHNT, YENEEA. Trimming took off 1 base at V and 10 bases at J, with 11 bases between the two ends. This CDR3 has 13 residues. The CDR3 region has the DNA TGTGCCAGCAGCTTAGCTGGGGTTCGGGAGCAGTTCTTC. Amino acids: CASSLAGVREQFF.

The gene calls are TRBV4-1 and TRBJ1-2; possibly TRBD1 for D (6 bases). The CDR3 covers 15 residues. Germline CDR1 is MGHRA and CDR2 is YSYEKL. The V end was cut by 1 base, the J end by 5 bases, with 14 bases between. CDR3 in DNA: TGCGCCAGCAGCCAAGTTTGGGGGGCGCGGTATGGCTACACCTTC. Its protein product is CASSQVWGARYGYTF.

The chain employs TRBV5-1 and TRBJ1-2; 12 positions match TRBD1. V trimming: 4 bases; J trimming: 2 bases; junction bases outside the gene matches: 6. Germline V gene sequence: CDR1 SGHRS, CDR2 YFSETQ. The CDR3 has 16 amino acids. CDR3 loop: CASSTTGTGGNYGYTF. The CDR3 DNA reads as TGCGCCAGCAGCACAACCGGGACAGGGGGCAACTATGGCTACACCTTC.

V is TRBV4-1 and J is TRBJ1-2; 7 bases fit TRBD1. CDR1 and CDR2 from the germline V gene are MGHRA and YSYEKL. V lost 0 bases, J lost 7 bases, and 5 bases stayed unmatched. The CDR3 covers 14 residues. The CDR3 is CASSQDLGGTGYTF. The DNA for the CDR3 is TGCGCCAGCAGCCAAGATTTAGGGGGCACTGGCTACACCTTC.

V gene TRBV28 combines with J gene TRBJ1-1; D not resolved. The ends were cut back, 3 bases at V and 4 bases at J, with 12 bases in the middle. The germline V gene has CDR1 MDHEN and CDR2 SYDVKM. The CDR3 has 14 amino acids. CDR3 DNA: TGTGCCAGCAGTTTCGAGGCTTTGGGCACTGAAGCTTTCTTT. This sequence encodes CASSFEALGTEAFF. Full variable domain (outside the CDR3, taken from reference TRBV28 and TRBJ1-1): DVKVTQSSRYLVKRTGEKVFLECVQDMDHENMFWYRQDPGLGLRLIYFSYDVKMKEKGDIPEGYSVSREKKERFSLILESASTNQTSMYLCASSFEALGTEAFFGQGTRLTVV.

This clone was recorded many times. The J gene is TRBJ1-5, the V gene TRBV7-9, with a possible D match to TRBD1 (6 bases). V was clipped by 5 bases and J by 6 bases, with 11 bases between them. Germline assignment: CDR1 SEHNR and CDR2 FQNEAQ (reference sequence). The CDR3 loop spans 13 amino acids. The CDR3 spells CASSPGGLQPQHF. For the CDR3, the DNA is TGTGCCAGCAGCCCTGGGGGGCTTCAGCCCCAGCATTTT.

The chain couples TRBV7-9 to TRBJ2-3; unclear D gene. CDR1 is SEHNR and CDR2 is FQNEAQ in the germline V gene (reference sequence). This CDR3 spans 14 amino acids. With 2 bases removed from V and 3 bases from J, the gap between germline ends came to 9 bases. The CDR3 nucleotides are TGTGCCAGCAGCTTATCTTACCAAACAGATACGCAGTATTTT. Amino acids: CASSLSYQTDTQYF.

CDR3 sequence: CASAPRGNEQFF. CDR3 bases: TGTGCCAGCGCTCCCCGGGGGAATGAGCAGTTCTTC. The chain employs TRBV19 and TRBJ2-1; D might be TRBD2 (6 bases). V was cut by 9 bases and J by 7 bases, with 13 bases left in between. Germline CDR1 LNHDA, CDR2 SQIVND (reference sequence). This CDR3 has 12 amino acids.

This rearrangement joins TRBV2 to TRBJ1-2; D might be TRBD1 (6 bases). Trimming took off 3 bases at V and 4 bases at J, with 15 bases between the two ends. Germline CDR1 SNHLY, CDR2 FYNNEI. This CDR3 has 15 residues. CDR3 nucleotides: TGTGCCAGCAGTGAGGTCGGGGGCGCTGGCTATGGCTACACCTTC. This codes for CASSEVGGAGYGYTF.

This chain uses TRBV5-4 with TRBJ2-3, with 8 positions matching TRBD2. V trimming: 4 bases; J trimming: 4 bases; junction bases outside the gene matches: 11. Germline V gene sequence: CDR1 SGHNT, CDR2 YYREEE (reference sequence). The CDR3 loop spans 16 amino acids. The CDR3 reads CASSPRRRGAADTQYF. CDR3 sequence (DNA): TGTGCCAGCAGCCCCCGGCGGCGGGGGGCCGCAGATACGCAGTATTTT. Full variable domain (outside the CDR3, taken from reference TRBV5-4 and TRBJ2-3): ETGVTQSPTHLIKTRGQQVTLRCSSQSGHNTVSWYQQALGQGPQFIFQYYREEENGRGNFPPRFSGLQFPNYSSELNVNALELDDSALYLCASSPRRRGAADTQYFGPGTRLTVL.

This chain joins TRBV5-6 and TRBJ1-4; D gene unclear. The germline V and J ends were trimmed by 3 bases and 0 bases, with 18 bases remaining between them. Germline V lookup: CDR1 SGHDT, CDR2 YYEEEE. The CDR3 totals 18 residues. CDR3 in DNA: TGTGCCAGCAGCTCCCTCATATACCGACGAACAACTAATGAAAAACTGTTTTTT. As protein: CASSSLIYRRTTNEKLFF.

The chain couples TRBV9 to TRBJ2-3; no firm D call. This CDR3 spans 12 amino acids. Trimming removed 0 bases from V and 6 bases from J, with 5 bases in between. CDR1 SGDLS and CDR2 YYNGEE come from the germline V gene. The CDR3 protein is CASSVGSDTQYF. The CDR3 region has the DNA TGTGCCAGCAGCGTAGGGTCGGATACGCAGTATTTT.

The chain couples TRBV19 to TRBJ2-2, with 7 positions matching TRBD1. Trimming took 6 bases from V and 1 from J; bases not matched to a gene: 8. Per the germline V gene, CDR1 is LNHDA and CDR2 is SQIVND (reference sequence). The CDR3 runs 16 residues. CDR3 in DNA: TGTGCCAGTAGCTGGTGGGCAGGGGGGAACACCGGGGAGCTGTTTTTT. Translating gives CASSWWAGGNTGELFF.

The chain employs TRBV23-1 and TRBJ1-3; no clear D. TRBV23-1 is classed as an ORF, of uncertain function. This CDR3 has 19 amino acids. Trimming removed 3 bases at V and 0 bases at J, with 21 bases between. The CDR3 DNA reads as TGCGCCAGCAGTCAGGAGGGTGGGGTTCCAATTAGCTCTGGAAACACCATATATTTT. It is translated as CASSQEGGVPISSGNTIYF.

This rearrangement joins TRBV7-6 to TRBJ2-5; possibly TRBD2 for D (5 bases). The V end was cut by 2 bases, the J end by 3 bases, with 10 bases between. The CDR3 is made up of 14 amino acids. Per the germline V gene, CDR1 is SGHVS and CDR2 is FNYEAQ. The CDR3 bases are TGTGCCAGCAGCTTATTCGGGGTAGAAGAGACCCAGTACTTC. Amino acids: CASSLFGVEETQYF.

The chain links TRBV5-8 to TRBJ1-5; the D is unclear. Trimming stripped 0 bases from V and 0 bases from J, with 13 bases between. The CDR3 runs to 17 residues. In germline, CDR1 is SGHTS, CDR2 YDEGEE. Here the CDR3 DNA reads TGTGCCAGCAGCTTGGCCGAGCAGGAATATAGCAATCAGCCCCAGCATTTT. Its translation is CASSLAEQEYSNQPQHF.

This rearrangement joins TRBV14 to TRBJ2-5, with 13 bases lining up with TRBD2. J lost 0 bases, V lost 5 bases, and 3 bases had no gene match. This CDR3 is 16 amino acids long. Germline V gene lookup returns CDR1 SGHDN and CDR2 FVKESK. The CDR3 bases are TGTGCCAGCAGCATTGGGACTAGCGGGAACCAAGAGACCCAGTACTTC. It yields the protein CASSIGTSGNQETQYF.

The chain carries TRBV6-5 and TRBJ2-7; D is uncertain. This CDR3 spans 11 amino acids. Germline CDR1 and CDR2: MNHEY and SVGAGI. V shed 4 bases and J shed 3 bases, with 4 bases lying between them. The CDR3 region has the DNA TGTGCCAGCAGTTCTCGCTACGAGCAGTACTTC. Its protein is CASSSRYEQYF.

The V and J genes are TRBV27 and TRBJ2-1, with D perhaps being TRBD1 or TRBD2 (6 bases each). Germline V gives CDR1 MNHEY, CDR2 SMNVEV (reference sequence). The length of the CDR3 is 12 residues. Trimming took 6 bases from V and 4 from J, leaving 7 bases between them. Here the CDR3 reads CASRGGYNEQFF. For the CDR3, the DNA is TGTGCCAGCAGAGGGGGGTACAATGAGCAGTTCTTC.

The chain has TRBV11-3 and TRBJ1-1; TRBD1 agrees at 7 bases. Looked up from germline, CDR1 is SGHNT and CDR2 is YENEEA. V was clipped by 5 bases and J by 3 bases; unmatched bases: 3. The CDR3 is 13 amino acids. The CDR3 DNA is TGTGCCAGCAGCGGCACAGGGGACACTGAAGCTTTCTTT. As protein: CASSGTGDTEAFF.

The CDR3, as DNA: TGTGCCAGCAGCTTACGAGAAGAGACCCAGTACTTC. Translating it yields CASSLREETQYF. This chain joins TRBV7-9 and TRBJ2-5; no definite D call. This CDR3 contains 12 residues. CDR1 and CDR2 (germline): SEHNR, FQNEAQ (reference sequence). Trimming removed 2 bases at V and 3 bases at J, with 4 bases between.

V gene TRBV27 combines with J gene TRBJ2-7, with D uncertain. This CDR3 region has 13 residues. Between the trimmed V and J ends, which lost 5 bases and 4 bases, there was a span of 12 bases. Per the germline V gene, CDR1 is MNHEY and CDR2 is SMNVEV (reference sequence). The CDR3 bases are TGTGCCAGCAGTCCCCCCAATGGTTACGAGCAGTACTTC. Its translation is CASSPPNGYEQYF.

This clone was counted a single time. DNA for the CDR3: TGTGCCAGTAGCGTTTTCACCGGGATCTCCTACAATGAGCAGTTCTTC. This translates into CASSVFTGISYNEQFF. This chain joins TRBV19 and TRBJ2-1; tentatively, D is TRBD2 (5 bases). The CDR3 has 16 amino acids. The germline V and J ends were trimmed by 6 bases and 0 bases, with 15 bases remaining between them. Germline CDR1 is LNHDA and CDR2 is SQIVND (reference sequence).

This CDR3 reads CASSDDLTGDQAKNIQYF. The CDR3 DNA is TGTGCCAGCAGTGATGACTTAACAGGGGACCAAGCCAAAAACATTCAGTACTTC. The chain links TRBV2 to TRBJ2-4; TRBD1 matches 7 bases. Per the germline V gene, CDR1 is SNHLY and CDR2 is FYNNEI. The CDR3 is made up of 18 amino acids. V was clipped by 3 bases and J by 0 bases; unmatched bases: 11.

The chain has TRBV15 and TRBJ2-2, with D uncertain. The length of the CDR3 is 12 residues. Deletions cut 4 bases from V and 4 bases from J, with 4 bases between. Germline V CDR1 and CDR2: LNHNV, YYDKDF (reference sequence). The CDR3 here is CATSIFTGELFF. The DNA for the CDR3 is TGTGCCACCAGCATTTTCACCGGGGAGCTGTTTTTT.

V is TRBV4-1 and J is TRBJ2-7, with D tentatively TRBD2 (6 bases). Germline loops: CDR1 MGHRA, CDR2 YSYEKL. The CDR3 extends over 14 amino acids. The germline V and J ends were trimmed by 4 bases and 0 bases, with 10 bases remaining between them. The CDR3 nucleotides are TGCGCCAGCAGCCTTGCGCGGGGCTCCTACGAGCAGTACTTC. Translating gives CASSLARGSYEQYF.

At least ten counts were recorded for this clone. The CDR3 here is CASSFGDYEQYF. The CDR3 nucleotides read TGTGCCAGCAGTTTCGGTGATTACGAGCAGTACTTC. The chain uses TRBV28 and TRBJ2-7; unclear D gene. Trimming removed 3 bases at V and 4 bases at J, with 7 bases between. Germline V gene data show CDR1 as MDHEN and CDR2 as SYDVKM. The CDR3 sequence is 12 residues long.

In this sample, this clone turned up a few times. The CDR3 protein is CASSDRPEGYEQYF. The CDR3 DNA reads TGTGCCAGCAGCGACCGGCCCGAGGGTTACGAGCAGTACTTC. V usage is TRBV7-8 and J usage is TRBJ2-7; possibly TRBD2 for D (5 bases). CDR1 is SGHVS, CDR2 FQNEAQ, per germline. V dropped 5 bases and J dropped 4 bases, with 15 bases sitting between them. CDR3 length: 14 amino acids.

CDR3 sequence reads: CASSLAVYQETQYF. As DNA, the CDR3 is TGCGCCAGCAGCTTGGCCGTGTACCAAGAGACCCAGTACTTC. V is TRBV5-1 and J is TRBJ2-5; D is undetermined. The germline V gene has CDR1 SGHRS and CDR2 YFSETQ. The CDR3 spans 14 residues. The V end lost 0 bases, the J end lost 0 bases, and 6 bases lay between the germline ends.